The sequence of this T cell receptor beta chain was determined in a study of cytomegalovirus exposure and HLA in healthy donors. Study-level results: Presence/absence analyses rested on an assumption that sequencing depth was roughly uniform across donors.

The CDR3 is 12 amino acids. Germline CDR1 is MNHEY and CDR2 is SVGAGI. Concerning this clone itself: What it binds is unknown. At one end, the junction sequence differs from germline, possibly due to a read error.

The PCR had 60 Vbeta and 13 Jbeta primers. TCRdb keeps only in-frame clones here, not all; method: immunoSEQ multiplex PCR. The repertoire holds about 190,000 clones, with around 80% as singletons. The V and J genes are TRBV6-5 and TRBJ2-7, with D unclear. This sequence was found in a man aged 40-49 years in good health and CMV-seropositive. Material: PBMCs. Here the CDR3 DNA reads TGTTCCAGCAGCAACAAGCGCTACGAGCAGTACTTC. Its translation: CSSSNKRYEQYF.